The clone carrying this T cell receptor beta chain was recorded a few times. Its antigen is unidentified. The source of the sample is a study of T-cell reconstitution after alpha-beta-depleted transplantation in children. Study-level results: Surviving thymic progenitors and recipient T cells were the source of high TCRbeta diversity at day 60 in some patients. Fresh T-cell production supplied most of the T-cell counts and diversity seen one year after transplant.

V lost 4 bases and J lost 2, with 11 bases in between. The CDR3 runs 14 residues. Germline assignment: CDR1 SGDLS and CDR2 YYNGEE. For TCRbeta, the library was prepared with unique molecular identifiers. MiXCR was run by TCRdb on the PCR reads, yielding one entry per CDR3 protein. The sample gives 780,000 or so distinct CDR3 sequences, 15% to 20% of which show up once; around 5% is in the top ten. The sample in question was PBMCs, mostly from graft donor cells, obtained 360 days after TCRalphabeta/CD19-depleted stem cell transplant. J is TRBJ2-3 and V is TRBV9; D might be TRBD2 (6 bases). The sequence came from a male patient younger than 18 who had a stem cell transplant for acute lymphoblastic leukemia, so the T cells may come from the graft donor. The CDR3 reads CASSLAGFTDTQYF. CDR3 nucleotide sequence: TGTGCCAGCAGCCTGGCGGGGTTCACAGATACGCAGTATTTT.